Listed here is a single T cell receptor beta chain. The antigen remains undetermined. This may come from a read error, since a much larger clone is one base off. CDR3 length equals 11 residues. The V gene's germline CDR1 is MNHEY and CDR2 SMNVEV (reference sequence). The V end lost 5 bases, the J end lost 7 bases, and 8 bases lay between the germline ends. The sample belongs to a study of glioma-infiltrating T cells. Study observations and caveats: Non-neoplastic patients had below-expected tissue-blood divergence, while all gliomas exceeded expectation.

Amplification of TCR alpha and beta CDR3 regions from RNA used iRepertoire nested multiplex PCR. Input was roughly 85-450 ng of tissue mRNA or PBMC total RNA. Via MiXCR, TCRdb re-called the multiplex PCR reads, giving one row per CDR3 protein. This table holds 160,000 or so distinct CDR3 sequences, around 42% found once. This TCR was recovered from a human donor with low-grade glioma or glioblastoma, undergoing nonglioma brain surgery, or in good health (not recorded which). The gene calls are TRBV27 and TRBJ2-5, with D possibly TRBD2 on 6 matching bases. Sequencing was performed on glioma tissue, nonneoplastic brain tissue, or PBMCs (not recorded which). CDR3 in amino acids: CASSEAGTQYF. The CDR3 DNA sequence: TGTGCCAGCAGTGAAGCGGGGACCCAGTACTTC.